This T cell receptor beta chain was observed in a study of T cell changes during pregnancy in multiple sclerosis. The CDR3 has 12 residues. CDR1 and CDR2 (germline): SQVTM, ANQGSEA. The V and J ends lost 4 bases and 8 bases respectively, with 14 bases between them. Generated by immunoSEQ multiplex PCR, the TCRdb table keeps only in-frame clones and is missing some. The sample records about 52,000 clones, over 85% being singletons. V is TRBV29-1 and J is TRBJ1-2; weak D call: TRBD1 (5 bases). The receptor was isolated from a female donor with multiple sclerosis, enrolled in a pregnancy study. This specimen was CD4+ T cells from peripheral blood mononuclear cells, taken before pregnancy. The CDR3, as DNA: TGCAGCGTTGGACGGATAGGGGAAGGCTACACCTTC. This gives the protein CSVGRIGEGYTF.